The 28 T cell receptor beta chains listed next were all sequenced from one sample in a study of blood T cell repertoires in COVID-19. The table came from immunoSEQ multiplex PCR; TCRdb's copy has only in-frame clones and leaves some out. The table has about 200,000 clones, about 90% seen once. The specimen sequenced was peripheral blood. The receptors derive from a man aged 18 to 29 with active or convalescent COVID-19.

This clone was seen repeatedly, ten times or more. The V and J genes are TRBV6-4 and TRBJ2-3; 10 bases fit TRBD2. Germline values: CDR1 MRHNA, CDR2 SNTAGT. CDR3 length equals 15 residues. V shed 5 bases, J shed 1 base, and the junction held 3 bases outside the gene matches. The CDR3 spells CASSPGTSGTDTQYF. The DNA of the CDR3 is TGTGCCAGCAGTCCCGGGACTAGCGGCACAGATACGCAGTATTTT.

The V gene is TRBV7-2, the J gene TRBJ1-2; possibly TRBD1 for D (5 bases). This CDR3 comprises 12 residues. Germline V lookup: CDR1 SGHTA, CDR2 FQGNSA. V lost 4 bases, J lost 2 bases, and 5 bases lay in between. CDR3 sequence (DNA): TGTGCCAGCAGCTCAGGGAACTATGGCTACACCTTC. Residues: CASSSGNYGYTF.

V is TRBV25-1 and J is TRBJ1-2, with 8 bases fitting TRBD1. The V segment lost 2 bases and the J segment 7 bases; nucleotides outside the gene matches: 3. The germline V gene encodes CDR1 MGHDK and CDR2 SYGVNS. CDR3 length: 13 amino acids. Here the CDR3 reads CASSEGQGSGYTF. The CDR3 bases are TGTGCCAGCAGTGAAGGACAGGGTAGTGGCTACACCTTC.

This chain joins TRBV19 and TRBJ2-1, with TRBD2 identical over 7 bases. The CDR3 runs to 15 residues. Germline-derived CDR1 and CDR2 are LNHDA and SQIVND (reference sequence). The V gene end was trimmed by 9 bases and the J gene end by 7 bases; junction bases not matched to a gene: 15. In nucleotides, the CDR3 is TGTGCCAGCAGCTGGTCGGCGGGAGAGGGGAATGAGCAGTTCTTC. Its protein is CASSWSAGEGNEQFF.

V usage is TRBV27 and J usage is TRBJ1-6; D remains ambiguous. Trimming shortened V by 0 bases and J by 7 bases, and 4 bases separated the two germline ends. Per germline, CDR1 MNHEY and CDR2 SMNVEV (reference sequence). The CDR3 extends over 13 amino acids. This CDR3 reads CASSLSRNSPLHF. The CDR3 DNA is TGTGCCAGCAGTTTATCCCGGAATTCACCCCTCCACTTT.

This chain uses TRBV11-2 with TRBJ1-4; 9 bases agree with TRBD1. V lost 5 bases to trimming and J lost 6 bases; unmatched junction nucleotides: 7. Per the germline V gene, CDR1 is SGHAT and CDR2 is FQNNGV. This CDR3 has 15 amino acids. The CDR3 is CASSLQGAIDEKLFF. The CDR3 DNA follows: TGTGCCAGCAGCCTACAGGGGGCGATCGATGAAAAACTGTTTTTT. Complete variable domain (other parts from reference TRBV11-2 and TRBJ1-4): EAGVAQSPRYKIIEKRQSVAFWCNPISGHATLYWYQQILGQGPKLLIQFQNNGVVDDSQLPKDRFSAERLKGVDSTLKIQPAKLEDSAVYLCASSLQGAIDEKLFFGSGTQLSVL.

V usage is TRBV5-4 and J usage is TRBJ1-1, with TRBD1 matching over 7 bases. The trim removed 0 bases at V and 5 bases at J, leaving 7 bases unmatched. Germline V gives CDR1 SGHNT, CDR2 YYREEE (reference sequence). The length of the CDR3 is 15 residues. The CDR3 bases are TGTGCCAGCAGCTTGGCAGGGGGTGTCGGGACTGAAGCTTTCTTT. Its translation is CASSLAGGVGTEAFF.

The chain couples TRBV3-1 (or the pseudogene TRBV3-2) to TRBJ2-3; D might be TRBD1 (5 bases). Trimming pared 0 bases from V and 0 bases from J, leaving 10 bases between. This CDR3 region has 16 residues. Per germline, CDR1 LGHDT and CDR2 YNNKEL (reference sequence). The CDR3 nucleotides are TGTGCCAGCAGCCAAGATCCAGGGTCTAGCACAGATACGCAGTATTTT. This encodes CASSQDPGSSTDTQYF.

J is TRBJ2-7 and V is TRBV12-3 or TRBV12-4; D not resolved. CDR3 size: 13 residues. Trimming took off 4 bases at V and 0 bases at J, with 7 bases between the two ends. The CDR3 DNA reads as TGTGCCAGCAGTTATACTCTCTCCTACGAGCAGTACTTC. This translates into CASSYTLSYEQYF.

The rearrangement joins TRBV29-1 to TRBJ2-7, with a weak D call TRBD2 (6 bases). The V gene lost 4 bases and the J gene lost 1 base, with 14 bases spanning the gap. Looked up from germline, CDR1 is SQVTM and CDR2 is ANQGSEA. This CDR3 is 14 amino acids long. CDR3 DNA sequence: TGCAGCGTTGCTGCGGGACCTCGATCCTACGAGCAGTACTTC. The encoded protein is CSVAAGPRSYEQYF.

V gene TRBV19 combines with J gene TRBJ2-3, with D perhaps TRBD1 (5 bases). The germline V and J ends were trimmed by 7 bases and 0 bases, with 14 bases remaining between them. Germline V CDR1 and CDR2: LNHDA, SQIVND (reference sequence). The CDR3 is 15 residues long. The DNA for the CDR3 is TGTGCCAGTACCCATTCGACAGTTAGCACAGATACGCAGTATTTT. Protein sequence: CASTHSTVSTDTQYF.

The chain combines TRBV5-8 with TRBJ2-5; no definite D call. V shed 4 bases and J shed 7 bases, with 14 bases lying between them. Germline V gene data show CDR1 as SGHTS and CDR2 as YDEGEE. The CDR3 contains 13 residues. CDR3 sequence: CASSPLYLRTQYF. CDR3 nucleotide sequence: TGTGCCAGCAGCCCTTTGTATCTTAGGACCCAGTACTTC.

The CDR3 bases are TGCGCCAGCAGCTTGGTGAATTTAGGGGGCACTGAAGCTTTCTTT. Translated: CASSLVNLGGTEAFF. The rearrangement joins TRBV5-1 to TRBJ1-1, with D perhaps TRBD1 (6 bases). CDR1 and CDR2 from the germline V gene are SGHRS and YFSETQ. With 0 bases removed from V and 4 bases from J, the gap between germline ends came to 13 bases. This CDR3 comprises 15 residues.

This chain links TRBV3-1 (or the pseudogene TRBV3-2) with TRBJ2-7, with 8 bases fitting TRBD2. The trim removed 1 base at V and 7 bases at J, leaving 6 bases unmatched. Germline CDR1 and CDR2: LGHDT and YNNKEL (reference sequence). The CDR3 sequence is 14 residues long. Written as DNA, the CDR3 is TGTGCCAGCAGCCAAGCGGGACTAGGGTATGAGCAGTACTTC. This translates into CASSQAGLGYEQYF.

The gene calls are TRBV9 and TRBJ1-2, with D hard to call. V shed 0 bases and J shed 2 bases, with 8 bases lying between them. Germline CDR1 and CDR2: SGDLS and YYNGEE. The CDR3 length is 14 residues. The CDR3 nucleotides read TGTGCCAGCAGCGTAGGAGGGAGAAACTATGGCTACACCTTC. This gives the protein CASSVGGRNYGYTF.

This clone turned up a few times. The CDR3 bases are TGTGCCAGCGCAAAATCCGGGACTAGCGGGAGTTTAGCATCCTACGAGCAGTACTTC. This sequence encodes CASAKSGTSGSLASYEQYF. This sequence joins TRBV27 and TRBJ2-7; 14 nucleotides agree with TRBD2. CDR3 size: 19 residues. Germline V gives CDR1 MNHEY, CDR2 SMNVEV (reference sequence). V dropped 8 bases and J dropped 1; count of bases not matched to a gene: 16.

In its sample, this clone was seen a few times. The V gene is TRBV28, the J gene TRBJ2-4, with D possibly being TRBD1 (6 bases). V was cut by 5 bases and J by 8 bases, with 25 bases left in between. CDR3 length equals 17 residues. Germline V gene sequence: CDR1 MDHEN, CDR2 SYDVKM. Here the CDR3 reads CASSPPSGGLTKDIQYF. The DNA of the CDR3 is TGTGCCAGCAGTCCCCCCTCTGGGGGCCTTACTAAGGACATTCAGTACTTC.

The chain employs TRBV30 and TRBJ1-2; no firm D call. CDR1 is GTSNPN and CDR2 is SVGIG in the germline V gene (reference sequence). CDR3 length equals 11 residues. Between the trimmed V and J ends, which lost 1 base and 13 bases, there was a span of 13 bases. CDR3 nucleotides: TGTGCCTGGAGTGCAGCGAGGTCCACCACCTTC. Its translation is CAWSAARSTTF.

The J gene is TRBJ2-7, the V gene TRBV6-4, with a weak D call TRBD2 (5 bases). V dropped 2 bases and J dropped 4 bases, with 15 bases sitting between them. Per the germline V gene, CDR1 is MRHNA and CDR2 is SNTAGT. This CDR3 is built from 15 residues. The CDR3 spells CASSDGLEERYEQYF. CDR3 nucleotide sequence: TGTGCCAGCAGTGACGGTTTGGAGGAACGGTACGAGCAGTACTTC.

The J gene is TRBJ1-5, the V gene TRBV28; D is undetermined. Germline CDR1 MDHEN, CDR2 SYDVKM. The CDR3 spans 14 residues. Trimming stripped 6 bases from V and 3 bases from J, with 12 bases between. This chain's CDR3 is CASRYLGLNQPQHF. CDR3 bases: TGTGCCAGCAGATACCTTGGCCTCAATCAGCCCCAGCATTTT.

The genes are TRBV7-2 and TRBJ1-5; TRBD1 might be the D (6 bases). The CDR3 has 16 residues. V was shortened by 2 bases and J by 6 bases, with 17 bases between the two germline ends. CDR1 SGHTA and CDR2 FQGNSA come from the germline V gene. As DNA, the CDR3 is TGTGCCAGCAGCTTAACAGGGTCGGTTCGGGGTCAGCCCCAGCATTTT. Translating it yields CASSLTGSVRGQPQHF. Full variable domain (missing parts from reference TRBV7-2 and TRBJ1-5): GAGVSQSPSNKVTEKGKDVELRCDPISGHTALYWYRQSLGQGLEFLIYFQGNSAPDKSGLPSDRFSAERTGGSVSTLTIQRTQQEDSAVYLCASSLTGSVRGQPQHFGDGTRLSIL.

V and J are TRBV6-1 and TRBJ2-4; 8 positions match TRBD2. The J segment lost 5 bases and the V segment lost 6 bases, leaving 6 bases of the junction unmatched. Germline V gene sequence: CDR1 MNHNS, CDR2 SASEGT. CDR3 length equals 14 residues. Here the CDR3 reads CASRLAGIENIQYF. The CDR3 DNA sequence: TGTGCCAGCAGATTAGCGGGGATCGAAAACATTCAGTACTTC.

This chain uses TRBV12-3 or TRBV12-4 with TRBJ1-6; no definite D call. Deletions cut 7 bases from V and 7 bases from J, with 8 bases between. CDR3 length equals 12 residues. DNA of the CDR3: TGTGCCAGCAATTACTTCAATTCACCCCTCCACTTT. Amino acids: CASNYFNSPLHF.

The genes are TRBV12-3 or TRBV12-4 and TRBJ2-7; a possible D gene is TRBD1 (5 bases). CDR3 length equals 13 residues. The ends were cut back, 5 bases at V and 2 bases at J, with 10 bases in the middle. CDR3 sequence (DNA): TGTGCCAGCAGTCAATCCAGGGCCTACGAGCAGTACTTC. Amino acids: CASSQSRAYEQYF.

This clone was picked up one time. This chain connects TRBV6-5 to TRBJ2-5, with 8 positions matching TRBD1. This CDR3 has 16 residues. Germline V lookup: CDR1 MNHEY, CDR2 SVGAGI. V dropped 0 bases and J dropped 5; count of bases not matched to a gene: 8. The CDR3 reads CASSYSSDRGGETQYF. CDR3 bases: TGTGCCAGCAGTTACTCGAGTGACAGGGGTGGTGAGACCCAGTACTTC.

The chain recombines TRBV5-1 with TRBJ2-1; 7 bases are shared with TRBD1. This CDR3 is 14 amino acids long. The junction had 3 bases not matched to a gene; V was cut back by 1 base and J by 5 bases. Germline CDR1 reads SGHRS; CDR2 reads YFSETQ. The CDR3 reads CASSLTGENNEQFF. Written as DNA, the CDR3 is TGCGCCAGCAGCTTGACAGGGGAAAACAATGAGCAGTTCTTC.

The chain couples TRBV5-1 to TRBJ1-6; 8 bases match TRBD1. The CDR3 spans 16 residues. CDR1 is SGHRS, CDR2 YFSETQ, per germline. J gave up 6 bases and V 0 bases, and 5 bases lay outside the gene matches. The CDR3 region is CASSLVGTGGNSPLHF. In DNA, the CDR3 is TGCGCCAGCAGCTTGGTGGGTACAGGGGGTAATTCACCCCTCCACTTT.

This chain links TRBV4-2 with TRBJ1-6, with 7 bases lining up with TRBD1. Germline V lookup: CDR1 LGHNA, CDR2 YNFKEQ. The CDR3 covers 16 residues. Trimming cost V 8 bases and J 7 bases; bases outside gene matches: 14. As DNA, the CDR3 is TGTGCCAGCGGTGAACTGAACCCAGGGGGGAATTCACCCCTCCACTTT. Its protein is CASGELNPGGNSPLHF.